This T cell receptor beta chain stems from a study of cytomegalovirus exposure and HLA in healthy donors. In the PCR, 60 Vbeta and 13 Jbeta primers were used. Sequenced by immunoSEQ multiplex PCR; TCRdb stores in-frame clones only, minus some. The table includes 95,000 to 110,000 clones, over 60% detected once. The germline V gene has CDR1 SGHDT and CDR2 YYEEEE. There are 15 residues in the CDR3. The TCR comes from a man in his sixties in good health and CMV-seropositive. The sequencing sample was made of PBMCs. V and J are TRBV5-6 and TRBJ2-5; TRBD2 agrees at 7 bases. The closer fit of TRBJ2-7 to the DNA end suggests the J call may be wrong. CDR3 sequence reads: CASSRGLPSSYEQYF. As DNA, the CDR3 is TGTGCCAGCAGCCGGGGACTACCCAGCTCCTACGAGCAGTACTTC.